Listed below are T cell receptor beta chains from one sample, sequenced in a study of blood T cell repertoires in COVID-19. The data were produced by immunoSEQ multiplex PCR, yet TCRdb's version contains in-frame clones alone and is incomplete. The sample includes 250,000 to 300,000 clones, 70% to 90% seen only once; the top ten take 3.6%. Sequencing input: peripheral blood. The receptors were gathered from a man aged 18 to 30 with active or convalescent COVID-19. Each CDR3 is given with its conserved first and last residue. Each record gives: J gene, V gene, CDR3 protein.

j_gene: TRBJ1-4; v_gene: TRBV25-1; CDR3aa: CASSDHPGTVYEKLFF
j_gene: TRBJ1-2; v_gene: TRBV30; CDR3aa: CAWSVQGGVGGYTF
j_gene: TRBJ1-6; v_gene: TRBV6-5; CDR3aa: CASSHRDRGNSPLHF
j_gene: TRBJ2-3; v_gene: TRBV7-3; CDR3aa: CASSLPAAAGGSDTQYF
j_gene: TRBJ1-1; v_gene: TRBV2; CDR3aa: CASRDRGGRTEAFF
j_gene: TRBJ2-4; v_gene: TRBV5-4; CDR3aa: CASSRQTNIQYF
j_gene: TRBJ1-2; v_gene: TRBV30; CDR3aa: CAWSTGTVYGYTF
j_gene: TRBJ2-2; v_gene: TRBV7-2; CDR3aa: CASSPQAGQVRDTGELFF
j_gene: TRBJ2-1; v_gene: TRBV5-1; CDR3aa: CASSLAGGTRGEQFF
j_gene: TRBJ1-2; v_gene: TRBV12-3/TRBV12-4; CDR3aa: CASRAGTGSGYTF
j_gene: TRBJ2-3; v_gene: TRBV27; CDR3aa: CASSNGGWEQYF
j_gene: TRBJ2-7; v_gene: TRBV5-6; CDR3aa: CASSPGQTYEQYF
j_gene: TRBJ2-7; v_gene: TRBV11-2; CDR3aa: CASSLSGTGSYEQYF
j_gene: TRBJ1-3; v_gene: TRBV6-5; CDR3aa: CASSPLQGAGNTIYF
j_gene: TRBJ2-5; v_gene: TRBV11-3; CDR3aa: CASSPHRGETQYF
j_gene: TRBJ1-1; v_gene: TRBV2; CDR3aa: CASSEQGNTEAFF
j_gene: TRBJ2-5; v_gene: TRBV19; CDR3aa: CASSIVTSGRQETQYF
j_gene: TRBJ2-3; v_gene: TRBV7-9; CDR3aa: CASSFGQGDVDTQYF
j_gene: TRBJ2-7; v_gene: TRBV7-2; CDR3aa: CASSLALGIYEQYF
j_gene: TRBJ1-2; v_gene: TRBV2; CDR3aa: CASSDGTQLNYGYTF
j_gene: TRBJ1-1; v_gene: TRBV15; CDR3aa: CATSGQVTMNTEAFF
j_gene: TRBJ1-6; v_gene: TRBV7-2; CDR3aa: CASSLALGPPLHF
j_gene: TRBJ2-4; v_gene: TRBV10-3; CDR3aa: CAISDDRVPDIQYF
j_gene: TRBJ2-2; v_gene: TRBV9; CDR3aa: CATPGGTDTGELFF
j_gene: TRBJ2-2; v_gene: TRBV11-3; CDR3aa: CAGREGNTGELFF
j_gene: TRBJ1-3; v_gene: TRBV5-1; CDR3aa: CASSWGGDVSGNTIYF
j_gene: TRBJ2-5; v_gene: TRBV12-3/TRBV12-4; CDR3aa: CASSFPGGETQYF
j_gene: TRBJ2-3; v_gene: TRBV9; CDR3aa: CASSVGWRGDRPDTQYF
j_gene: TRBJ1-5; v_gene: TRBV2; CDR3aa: CASMSTGQNQPQHF
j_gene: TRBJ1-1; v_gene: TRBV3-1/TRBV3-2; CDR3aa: CASSQGEMNTEAFF
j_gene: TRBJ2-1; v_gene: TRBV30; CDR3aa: CAWSDGSSYNEQFF
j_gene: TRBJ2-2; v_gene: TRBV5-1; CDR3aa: CASSLQGARELFF
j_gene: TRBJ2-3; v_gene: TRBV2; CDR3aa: CASSDGRLAGPDTQYF
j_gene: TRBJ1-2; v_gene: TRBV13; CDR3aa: CASSLGLKGTGLYGYTF
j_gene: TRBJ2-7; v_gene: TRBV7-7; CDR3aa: CASSSRDREKEQYF
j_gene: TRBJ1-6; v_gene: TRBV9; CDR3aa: CASSPSPGSSYNSPLHF
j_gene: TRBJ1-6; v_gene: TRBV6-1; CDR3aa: CASSIGTGDSPLHF
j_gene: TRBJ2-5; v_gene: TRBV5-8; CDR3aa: CASSLRGLQETQYF
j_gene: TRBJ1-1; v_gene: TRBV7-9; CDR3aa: CASSSQGSSTEAFF
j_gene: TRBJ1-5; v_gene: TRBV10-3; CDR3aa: CAIRRQVDQPQHF
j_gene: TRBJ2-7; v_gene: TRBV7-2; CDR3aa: CASSQPGFSYEQYF
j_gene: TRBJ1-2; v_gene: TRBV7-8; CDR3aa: CASSAFRGYSNYGYTF
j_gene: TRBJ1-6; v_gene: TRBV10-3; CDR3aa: CATRESGDNSPLHF
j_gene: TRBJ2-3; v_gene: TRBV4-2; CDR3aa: CASSPLAGNTDTQYF
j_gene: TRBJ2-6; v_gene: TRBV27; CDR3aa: CASSGVGGANVLTF
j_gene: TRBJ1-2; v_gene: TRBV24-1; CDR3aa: CATSEIDRDRGYTF
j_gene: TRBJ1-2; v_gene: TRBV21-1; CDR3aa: CASSSGREIYYGYTF
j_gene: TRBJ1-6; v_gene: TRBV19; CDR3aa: CASAKGSGYNSPLHF
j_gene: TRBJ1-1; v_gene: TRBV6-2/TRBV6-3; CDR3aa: CASSDPPGGVTEAFF